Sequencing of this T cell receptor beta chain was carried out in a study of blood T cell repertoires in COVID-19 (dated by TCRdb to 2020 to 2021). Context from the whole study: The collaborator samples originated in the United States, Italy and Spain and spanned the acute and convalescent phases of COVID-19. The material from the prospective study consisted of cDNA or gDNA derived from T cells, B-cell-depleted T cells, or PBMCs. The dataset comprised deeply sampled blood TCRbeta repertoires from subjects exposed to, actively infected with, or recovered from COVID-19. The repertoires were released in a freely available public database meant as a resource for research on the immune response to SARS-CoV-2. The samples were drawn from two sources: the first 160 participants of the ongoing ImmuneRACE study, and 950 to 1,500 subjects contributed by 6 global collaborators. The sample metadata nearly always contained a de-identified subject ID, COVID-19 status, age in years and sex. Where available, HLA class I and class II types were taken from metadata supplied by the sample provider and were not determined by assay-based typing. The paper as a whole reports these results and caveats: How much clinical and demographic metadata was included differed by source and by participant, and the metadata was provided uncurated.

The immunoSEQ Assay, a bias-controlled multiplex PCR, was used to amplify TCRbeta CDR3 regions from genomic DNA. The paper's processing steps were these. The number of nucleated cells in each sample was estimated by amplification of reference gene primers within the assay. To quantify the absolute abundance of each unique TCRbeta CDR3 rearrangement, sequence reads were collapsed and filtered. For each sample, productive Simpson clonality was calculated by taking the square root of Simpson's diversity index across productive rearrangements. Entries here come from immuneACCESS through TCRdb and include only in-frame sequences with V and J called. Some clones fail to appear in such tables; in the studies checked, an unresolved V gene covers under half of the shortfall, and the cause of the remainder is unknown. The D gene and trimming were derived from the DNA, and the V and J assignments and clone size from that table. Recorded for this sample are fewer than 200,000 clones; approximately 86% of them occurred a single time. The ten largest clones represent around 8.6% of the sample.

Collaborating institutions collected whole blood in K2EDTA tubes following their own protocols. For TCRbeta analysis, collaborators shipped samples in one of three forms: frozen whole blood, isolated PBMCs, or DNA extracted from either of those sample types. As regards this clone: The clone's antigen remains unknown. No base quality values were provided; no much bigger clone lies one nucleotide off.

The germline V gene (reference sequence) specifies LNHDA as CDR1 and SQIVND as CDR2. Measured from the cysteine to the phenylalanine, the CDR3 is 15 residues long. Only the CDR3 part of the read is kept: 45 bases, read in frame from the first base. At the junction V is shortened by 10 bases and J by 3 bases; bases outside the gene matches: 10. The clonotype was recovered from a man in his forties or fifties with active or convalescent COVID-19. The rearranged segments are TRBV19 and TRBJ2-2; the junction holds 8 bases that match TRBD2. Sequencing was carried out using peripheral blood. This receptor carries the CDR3 CATGPGGHYTGELFF. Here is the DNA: TGTGCCACGGGGCCGGGGGGGCATTACACCGGGGAGCTGTTTTTT.